This is a list of T cell receptor beta chains from one sample in a study of T cell changes during pregnancy in multiple sclerosis. The method was immunoSEQ multiplex PCR; TCRdb's version includes in-frame clones alone and lacks a portion of them. Among some 60,000 clones listed, more than 85% were seen once. Sequences were derived from CD4+ T cells from peripheral blood mononuclear cells, sampled in the third trimester of pregnancy. The receptors originated from a female donor with multiple sclerosis, enrolled in a pregnancy study. CDR3s include the opening cysteine and the closing phenylalanine or tryptophan. Fields, in order: clone size, V gene, D gene, J gene, CDR3 protein, CDR3 DNA. A D gene is named only where the DNA matches it firmly. A row's size may be missing; if present it is once, few, many or a size class.

>once|TRBV6-5|TRBD1|TRBJ2-3
CASSPPGQGIDTQYF
TGTGCCAGCAGTCCCCCCGGACAGGGGATAGATACGCAGTATTTT
>-|TRBV6-5|-|TRBJ2-7
CASSYSGGGEVGEQYF
TGTGCCAGCAGTTACTCGGGGGGTGGGGAGGTAGGGGAGCAGTACTTC
>few|TRBV7-9|-|TRBJ1-2
CASSLEGRVHGYTF
TGTGCCAGCAGCTTAGAAGGCAGGGTGCATGGCTACACCTTC
>-|TRBV1|-|TRBJ1-2
CTSRIDTTYGYTF
TGCACCAGCAGAATTGACACCACCTATGGCTACACCTTC
>-|TRBV6-5|TRBD2|TRBJ2-7
CASSFSTSGAYEQYF
TGTGCCAGCAGTTTCTCGACTAGCGGTGCATACGAGCAGTACTTC
>-|TRBV30|-|TRBJ1-6
CAWTVGGSLHF
TGTGCCTGGACTGTAGGAGGTTCCCTCCACTTT
>-|TRBV9|TRBD1|TRBJ2-3
CASSGGQGAADTQYF
TGTGCCAGCAGCGGAGGACAGGGGGCAGCAGATACGCAGTATTTT
>few|TRBV28|TRBD1|TRBJ1-6
CASSLGDRNSPLHF
TGTGCCAGCAGTTTAGGGGACAGGAATTCACCCCTCCACTTT
>-|TRBV5-4|-|TRBJ1-1
CASSFYAANTEAFF
TGTGCCAGCAGCTTTTATGCGGCGAACACTGAAGCTTTCTTT
>-|TRBV4-2|-|TRBJ1-2
CASRVGTTAPYGYTF
TGTGCCAGTAGGGTAGGGACTACGGCACCCTATGGCTACACCTTC
>-|TRBV30|TRBD2|TRBJ2-3
CAWSKSGRRSTDTQYF
TGTGCCTGGAGTAAAAGCGGGAGGAGGTCCACAGATACGCAGTATTTT
>-|TRBV6-5|-|TRBJ1-2
CASSTRGLSSGYTF
TGTGCCAGCAGTACTCGAGGTCTGTCGTCTGGCTACACCTTC
>-|TRBV6-5|-|TRBJ1-3
CASSAGIIGNTIYF
TGTGCCAGCAGTGCCGGGATAATCGGAAACACCATATATTTT
>-|TRBV11-3|-|TRBJ1-1
CASSLDMNTEAFF
TGTGCCAGCAGCCTTGACATGAACACTGAAGCTTTCTTT
>-|TRBV5-1|-|TRBJ1-3
CASSFRTDSGNTIYF
TGCGCCAGCAGCTTCCGGACAGACTCTGGAAACACCATATATTTT
>-|TRBV7-9|-|TRBJ2-2
CASSSPLANTGELFF
TGTGCCAGCAGCTCCCCTCTCGCGAACACCGGGGAGCTGTTTTTT
>-|TRBV9|TRBD1|TRBJ1-1
CASSTGQGVNTEAFF
TGTGCCAGCAGCACGGGACAGGGAGTGAACACTGAAGCTTTCTTT
>-|TRBV28|TRBD1|TRBJ1-2
CASSRRQGGGYTF
TGTGCCAGCAGTAGGCGACAGGGGGGCGGCTACACCTTC
>-|TRBV10-3|-|TRBJ1-5
CAISVSAGDQPQHF
TGTGCCATCAGTGTTTCGGCGGGGGATCAGCCCCAGCATTTT
>-|TRBV27|-|TRBJ1-4
CASSQRWTASGKLFF
TGTGCCAGCAGTCAGCGGTGGACAGCCAGTGGAAAACTGTTTTTT
>-|TRBV7-9|TRBD1|TRBJ1-1
CASSFDRVGSTEAFF
TGTGCCAGCAGCTTCGACAGGGTGGGAAGCACTGAAGCTTTCTTT
>-|TRBV30|-|TRBJ1-6
CAWSLTGSPLHF
TGTGCCTGGAGTCTTACAGGCTCACCCCTCCACTTT
>-|TRBV6-5|-|TRBJ1-1
CASSRDTYTEAFF
TGTGCCAGCAGTCGGGACACCTACACTGAAGCTTTCTTT
>-|TRBV27|TRBD1|TRBJ1-5
CASSLVGGMLQPQHF
TGTGCCAGCAGTTTAGTAGGGGGCATGTTGCAGCCCCAGCATTTT
>-|TRBV4-1|TRBD1|TRBJ2-6
CASSQDPLRDRVGANVLTF
TGCGCCAGCAGCCAAGATCCCCTCCGGGACAGGGTTGGGGCCAACGTCCTGACTTTC
>-|TRBV9|TRBD2|TRBJ2-5
CASSVDAGGWETQYF
TGTGCCAGCAGCGTAGATGCGGGGGGATGGGAGACCCAGTACTTC
>-|TRBV4-2|TRBD2|TRBJ2-7
CASSQVGGEGLYEQYF
TGTGCCAGCAGCCAAGTTGGTGGGGAGGGGCTCTACGAGCAGTACTTC
>-|TRBV5-4|TRBD1|TRBJ1-1
CASSPGGQGAFTEAFF
TGTGCCAGCAGCCCAGGGGGACAGGGGGCGTTTACTGAAGCTTTCTTT
>-|TRBV5-1|TRBD2|TRBJ2-3
CASSLRGRGTDTQYF
TGCGCCAGCAGCTTGAGAGGGAGGGGTACAGATACGCAGTATTTT
>-|TRBV5-1|-|TRBJ2-5
CASRSTGTETQYF
TGCGCCAGCAGGTCTACAGGGACAGAGACCCAGTACTTC
>once|TRBV6-6|-|TRBJ2-1
CASSAQGNGYNEQFF
TGTGCCAGCAGTGCACAGGGAAATGGCTACAATGAGCAGTTCTTC
>-|TRBV11-1|-|TRBJ2-2
CASSFNRRTGELFF
TGTGCCAGCAGCTTTAACAGGCGGACCGGGGAGCTGTTTTTT
>-|TRBV7-9|-|TRBJ1-2
CASSLGAEYGYTF
TGTGCCAGCAGCTTAGGGGCAGAGTATGGCTACACCTTC
>-|TRBV18|-|TRBJ1-1
CASSLAGQMNTEAFF
TGTGCCAGCTCTTTGGCGGGTCAGATGAACACTGAAGCTTTCTTT
>-|TRBV9|-|TRBJ2-6
CASSPREVLTFSGANVLTF
-
>-|TRBV6-5|-|TRBJ1-2
CASSYEGSYGYTF
TGTGCCAGCAGTTACGAGGGAAGTTATGGCTACACCTTC
>once|TRBV5-6|-|TRBJ2-7
CASSLGGGYEQYF
TGTGCCAGCAGCTTGGGGGGCGGCTACGAGCAGTACTTC
>-|TRBV19|TRBD1|TRBJ2-2
CASLDRGGALNTGELFF
TGTGCCAGTCTCGACAGGGGGGGAGCATTGAACACCGGGGAGCTGTTTTTT
>-|TRBV16|TRBD1|TRBJ2-1
CASSQGTGNEQFF
TGTGCCAGCAGCCAAGGGACAGGCAATGAGCAGTTCTTC
>once|TRBV6-4|TRBD2|TRBJ2-1
CASSATGGYEQFF
TGTGCCAGCAGTGCTACGGGAGGCTATGAGCAGTTCTTC